One sample yielded the 13 T cell receptor beta chains listed below, sequenced in a study of OX40 agonist ivuxolimab in advanced cancers. Only in-frame clones appear in the TCRdb table, and some are missing; sequencing was by immunoSEQ multiplex PCR. The sample has about 68,000 clones; about 91% are singletons. Here the sequenced sample was CD4+ or CD8+ T cells sorted from blood, taken in a trial of the OX40 agonist ivuxolimab. All receptors come from an adult with an advanced solid tumor such as melanoma, head and neck, liver or kidney cancer.

This chain links TRBV5-5 with TRBJ2-5; D is perhaps TRBD1 (6 bases). The CDR3 spans 14 residues. Germline loops: CDR1 SGHKS, CDR2 YYEKEE (reference sequence). V was pared by 0 bases and J by 4 bases, with 10 bases between. As DNA, the CDR3 is TGTGCCAGCAGCTTGGTTGTCAGGGGAGAGACCCAGTACTTC. As protein: CASSLVVRGETQYF.

This chain connects TRBV27 to TRBJ1-2; D is possibly TRBD1 (6 bases). The CDR3 runs to 14 residues. Trimming left V 4 bases short and J 2 bases short, with 11 bases between. Looked up from germline, CDR1 is MNHEY and CDR2 is SMNVEV (reference sequence). Written as DNA, the CDR3 is TGTGCCAGCAGTTACAGGGATGGGAACTATGGCTACACCTTC. Amino acid sequence: CASSYRDGNYGYTF.

The chain combines TRBV7-3 with TRBJ2-1; 7 nucleotides line up with TRBD2. The CDR3 is 13 amino acids. V lost 6 bases and J lost 6; bases outside the gene matches: 5. Germline loops: CDR1 SGHTA, CDR2 FQGTGA. The CDR3 here is CASRREGLNEQFF. DNA for the CDR3: TGTGCCAGCAGGAGGGAGGGACTCAATGAGCAGTTCTTC.

The chain is built from TRBV6-1 and TRBJ2-2; D remains unclear. The CDR3 extends over 14 amino acids. Trimming stripped 2 bases from V and 1 base from J, with 5 bases between. In germline, CDR1 is MNHNS, CDR2 SASEGT. CDR3 nucleotide sequence: TGTGCCAGCAGTGAACCACTGAACACCGGGGAGCTGTTTTTT. As protein: CASSEPLNTGELFF.

The chain links TRBV9 to TRBJ2-2, with 8 nucleotides matching TRBD2. The CDR3 consists of 16 residues. Germline loops: CDR1 SGDLS, CDR2 YYNGEE. Trimming at V came to 6 bases and at J to 2 bases, leaving 9 bases not matched to a gene. The CDR3 coding sequence is TGTGCCAGCACGCCCCGGGTAGCGGGAAACACCGGGGAGCTGTTTTTT. It specifies CASTPRVAGNTGELFF.

The gene calls are TRBV19 and TRBJ1-2; D is unclear. Trimming removed 7 bases at V and 2 bases at J, with 8 bases between. This CDR3 contains 12 residues. CDR1 and CDR2 from the germline V gene are LNHDA and SQIVND (reference sequence). The CDR3 sequence is CASKDYNYGYTF. CDR3 bases: TGTGCCAGTAAGGACTACAACTATGGCTACACCTTC.

This chain uses TRBV19 with TRBJ1-4; the D is unclear. Germline loops: CDR1 LNHDA, CDR2 SQIVND (reference sequence). V was cut by 2 bases and J by 5 bases, with 15 bases left in between. This CDR3 comprises 16 residues. CDR3 sequence: CASSIYLTRRNEKLFF. The CDR3 DNA follows: TGTGCCAGTAGTATATATTTGACAAGGCGGAATGAAAAACTGTTTTTT.

V and J are TRBV18 and TRBJ1-5; D gene ambiguous. The CDR3 is 14 amino acids. The V gene lost 3 bases and the J gene lost 4 bases, with 10 bases spanning the gap. Germline assignment: CDR1 KGHSH and CDR2 LQKENI. This chain's CDR3 is CASSPSTGNQPQHF. Written as DNA, the CDR3 is TGTGCCAGCTCACCGTCGACGGGGAATCAGCCCCAGCATTTT. Full variable domain (missing parts from reference TRBV18 and TRBJ1-5): NAGVMQNPRHLVRRRGQEARLRCSPMKGHSHVYWYRQLPEEGLKFMVYLQKENIIDESGMPKERFSAEFPKEGPSILRIQQVVRGDSAAYFCASSPSTGNQPQHFGDGTRLSIL.

The chain links TRBV14 to TRBJ2-7, with TRBD1 matching over 7 bases. Germline CDR1 SGHDN, CDR2 FVKESK. This CDR3 is 15 amino acids long. Unmatched junction bases numbered 8, after V lost 4 bases and J lost 2 bases. DNA for the CDR3: TGTGCCAGCAGCCCTAGGACAGGAGCCACCTACGAGCAGTACTTC. It is translated as CASSPRTGATYEQYF.

The rearrangement uses TRBV5-1 and TRBJ2-1; D perhaps matches TRBD2 (6 bases). The CDR3 is made up of 15 amino acids. Germline loops: CDR1 SGHRS, CDR2 YFSETQ. The V and J ends lost 0 bases and 7 bases respectively, with 14 bases between them. The CDR3 DNA follows: TGCGCCAGCAGCTTGGAAGGCTGGAGCGGGAATGAGCAGTTCTTC. This encodes CASSLEGWSGNEQFF.

The chain links TRBV7-3 to TRBJ2-2, with a weak D call TRBD2 (6 bases). Deletions cut 5 bases from V and 4 bases from J, with 8 bases between. The CDR3 is 13 amino acids. CDR1 SGHTA and CDR2 FQGTGA come from the germline V gene. The CDR3: CASSPGVTGELFF. DNA of the CDR3: TGTGCCAGCAGCCCGGGGGTCACCGGGGAGCTGTTTTTT.

This chain links TRBV7-8 with TRBJ1-1, with a possible D match to TRBD1 (5 bases). Trimming took off 1 base at V and 1 base at J, with 19 bases between the two ends. This CDR3 is 18 amino acids long. Germline V gives CDR1 SGHVS, CDR2 FQNEAQ. CDR3: CASSLVGVRAGRNTEAFF. CDR3 coding DNA: TGTGCCAGCAGCTTAGTAGGCGTAAGGGCAGGGAGGAACACTGAAGCTTTCTTT. The entire variable domain, with the rest obtained from reference TRBV7-8 and TRBJ1-1, is as follows: GAGVSQSPRYKVAKRGQDVALRCDPISGHVSLFWYQQALGQGPEFLTYFQNEAQLDKSGLPSDRFFAERPEGSVSTLKIQRTQQEDSAVYLCASSLVGVRAGRNTEAFFGQGTRLTVV.

The gene calls are TRBV10-2 and TRBJ2-7; TRBD2 matches 9 bases. CDR1 is WSHSY and CDR2 is SAAADI in the germline V gene. Unmatched junction bases numbered 5, after V lost 5 bases and J lost 6 bases. This CDR3 spans 13 amino acids. The DNA for the CDR3 is TGCGCCAGCAGTATAGCGGGAGATGGCGAGCAGTACTTC. Translating gives CASSIAGDGEQYF.